This T cell receptor (beta chain) was retrieved from a study of cytomegalovirus exposure and HLA in healthy donors. The PCR ran on 60 Vbeta and 13 Jbeta primers. Repertoires were generated with immunoSEQ multiplex PCR, while TCRdb's copy carries only in-frame clones and drops some. This sample has 110,000 or so clones, with about 78% found just once. Study results and limitations: A likely sequencing artifact accounted for one observed cluster of highly shared sequence variants.

Worth noting for this clone: Its cognate antigen is unknown.

Sequenced sample: PBMCs. The sequence derives from a woman aged 40-49 years in good health and CMV-seropositive.

The CDR3 sequence: CASSDNRGYTEAFF. Here the CDR3 DNA reads TGTGCCAGCAGCGATAACAGGGGGTACACTGAAGCTTTCTTT. The V call is TRBV14, the J call TRBJ1-1; 8 bases align to TRBD1. Trimming took 5 bases from V and 3 from J; bases not matched to a gene: 5. Per the germline V gene, CDR1 is SGHDN and CDR2 is FVKESK. This CDR3 is built from 14 residues.